These 8 T cell receptor beta chains were all obtained from the same sample, sequenced in a study of molecular identifiers for immune sequencing clone quantification. A single record per CDR3 protein comes from TCRdb applying MiXCR to the PCR reads. The sample carries roughly 320,000 distinct CDR3 sequences, about 22% recorded once. Source material: naive CD8+ T cells from blood, with Jurkat cell RNA spiked in. Subset of the sample: FACS-sorted CD8+CD4-CCR7+CD45RA+ naive T cells. The receptors were sampled from a human donor in good health. Some libraries in this study had Jurkat cell RNA spiked in.

This clonotype has a count of ten or more. This chain joins TRBV30 and TRBJ2-5; D not certain. Looked up from germline, CDR1 is GTSNPN and CDR2 is SVGIG (reference sequence). With 2 bases removed from V and 2 bases from J, the gap between germline ends came to 6 bases. The CDR3 length is 12 residues. Here the CDR3 DNA reads TGTGCCTGGAGTCGACTGCAAGAGACCCAGTACTTC. Translated: CAWSRLQETQYF.

This chain joins TRBV7-8 and TRBJ2-5, with 13 nucleotides matching TRBD2. Germline-derived CDR1 and CDR2 are SGHVS and FQNEAQ. The V and J ends lost 7 bases and 5 bases, in that order; junction bases with no gene match: 16. The CDR3 has 18 residues. The CDR3 is CASTPSGSGLAGEETQYF. The CDR3 nucleotides are TGTGCCAGCACCCCGAGCGGTAGCGGACTAGCGGGGGAGGAGACCCAGTACTTC.

This clonotype was counted many times. This chain uses TRBV7-9 with TRBJ2-7, with D perhaps matching TRBD1 (6 bases). This CDR3 region has 15 residues. V was shortened by 5 bases and J by 1 base, with 15 bases between the two germline ends. Germline V CDR1 and CDR2: SEHNR, FQNEAQ (reference sequence). CDR3 loop: CASSVSPTGSYEQYF. In DNA form, the CDR3 reads TGTGCCAGCAGCGTAAGCCCGACAGGATCCTACGAGCAGTACTTC.

This clonotype was counted between two and nine times. The chain joins TRBV7-9 to TRBJ2-3, with D perhaps assigned TRBD1 or TRBD2 (5 bases each). The CDR3 spans 16 residues. Trimming stripped 3 bases from V and 0 bases from J, with 13 bases between. Germline V gives CDR1 SEHNR, CDR2 FQNEAQ (reference sequence). CDR3 coding DNA: TGTGCCAGCAGCTTGGCAGTGGGGGAGAGCACAGATACGCAGTATTTT. Amino acids: CASSLAVGESTDTQYF.

This clonotype was seen many times. This chain uses TRBV7-6 with TRBJ2-4; possibly TRBD2 for D (6 bases). Trimming shortened V by 2 bases and J by 1 base, and 12 bases separated the two germline ends. Germline CDR1 and CDR2: SGHVS and FNYEAQ. The CDR3 is 16 residues long. The CDR3 nucleotides are TGTGCCAGCAGCTTAACGGGGGATGGGGCCAAAAACATTCAGTACTTC. Amino acid sequence: CASSLTGDGAKNIQYF.

This clonotype has at least ten counts. The chain couples TRBV30 to TRBJ2-7, with D possibly being TRBD2 (5 bases). The germline CDR1 and CDR2 sequences are GTSNPN and SVGIG (reference sequence). The CDR3 is made up of 13 amino acids. V dropped 4 bases and J dropped 2 bases, with 12 bases sitting between them. For the CDR3, the DNA is TGTGCCTGGACCTGGGCAGCGGCCTACGAGCAGTACTTC. Translation gives CAWTWAAAYEQYF.

This clonotype was found many times. V usage is TRBV30 and J usage is TRBJ1-5, with TRBD1 identical over 12 bases. CDR1 and CDR2 from the germline V gene are GTSNPN and SVGIG (reference sequence). The V gene end was trimmed by 1 base and the J gene end by 7 bases; junction bases not matched to a gene: 5. The CDR3 is 15 residues long. CDR3 sequence: CAWSGGQGAGQPQHF. In nucleotides, the CDR3 is TGTGCCTGGAGTGGGGGACAGGGGGCAGGGCAGCCCCAGCATTTT.

This clonotype was detected only a few times. The V and J genes are TRBV6-6 and TRBJ1-4, with 9 bases lining up with TRBD1. There are 15 residues in the CDR3. The V gene's germline CDR1 is MNHNY and CDR2 SVGAGI (reference sequence). Unmatched junction bases numbered 9, after V lost 7 bases and J lost 6 bases. CDR3 DNA sequence: TGTGCCAGCATACCCGGGACAGGGTTAGATGAAAAACTGTTTTTT. As protein: CASIPGTGLDEKLFF.